This TCR beta chain was identified during a study of cytomegalovirus exposure and HLA in healthy donors. Broader study findings: Most TCR sequences were uncommon, yet certain public TCRs appeared in many donors.

The CDR3 extends over 14 amino acids. Germline values: CDR1 SGHTA, CDR2 FQGNSA. V lost 4 bases, J lost 7 bases, and 6 bases stayed unmatched. Note on this clone: Its cognate antigen is unknown.

TCRdb's copy holds only in-frame clones and misses some; the assay was immunoSEQ multiplex PCR. The sample yields over 150,000 clones, under 95% seen once. The sequencing sample was made of PBMCs. The TCR originated in a woman younger than 30 in good health and CMV-seropositive. The gene calls are TRBV7-2 and TRBJ2-7; 11 nucleotides line up with TRBD1. The DNA for the CDR3 is TGTGCCAGCAGCTCCGAGGGACAGGGGGTAGAGCAGTACTTC. It translates to CASSSEGQGVEQYF. Filled out from reference TRBV7-2 and TRBJ2-7, the complete variable domain reads GAGVSQSPSNKVTEKGKDVELRCDPISGHTALYWYRQSLGQGLEFLIYFQGNSAPDKSGLPSDRFSAERTGGSVSTLTIQRTQQEDSAVYLCASSSEGQGVEQYFGPGTRLTVT.